This T cell receptor beta chain was obtained from a study of CD8 T cells in ankylosing spondylitis (dated by TCRdb to about 2017). General notes on the study: The study profiled T cell receptor beta repertoires in healthy donors and ankylosing spondylitis patients to find disease-linked TCR variants. In total, the full study cohort was made up of 108 healthy donors and 25 to 30 ankylosing spondylitis patients. Peripheral blood samples were taken, and synovial fluid was additionally collected from ankylosing spondylitis patients. Broader findings and caveats from the paper: In peripheral blood, the disease-linked clones were found at relatively low frequencies and had a CD8+ phenotype. Some motif variants had previously been reported in the synovial fluid and blood of reactive arthritis patients, which suggests shared mechanisms of disease initiation. A TCR beta motif made up of eight or nine highly homologous amino acid variants appeared to be characteristic of blood from ankylosing spondylitis patients. The disease-linked clones were reported to be significantly enriched in matched synovial fluid samples from ankylosing spondylitis patients.

This clonotype was counted only a few times. Its binding antigen is unknown. Base-call qualities are not available, and no considerably larger clone is one nucleotide away. The CDR3 holds 13 amino acids from the cysteine to the phenylalanine. Only the CDR3 part of the read is kept: 39 bases, read in frame from the first base. Compared with germline, V lacks 6 bases and J lacks 0 bases; bases without a gene match: 2. As encoded in the germline V gene, CDR1 is MDHEN while CDR2 is SYDVKM. Instrument used: Illumina HiSeq 2500. Quantitative 5'-RACE with molecular barcodes was used to prepare TCR beta libraries. The source study handled its data this way. A new computational method based on a probabilistic model of VDJ rearrangement was used to identify disease-linked TCR variants. The public reads were run again by TCRdb, first through fastp at Q25 and then through MiXCR, and only productive beta chains were kept. Here each entry gathers all rows of one CDR3 protein and keeps the most common genes and DNA. It is TCRdb's table, rather than the study itself, that gives the V and J calls and clone size. Counted in this sample were 390,000 or so distinct CDR3 sequences; under 25% of them appeared once. The ten top clones hold about 16% of the sample.

This receptor chain uses TRBV28 and TRBJ2-7, and TRBD1 matches 7 of the central bases. The specimen was blood, either unsorted or a sorted T cell fraction (not recorded which). The clonotype was recovered from a male donor with ankylosing spondylitis. In nucleotide form, the sequence is TGTGCCAGCAGGACAGGGCCCTCCTACGAGCAGTACTTC. Its product reads: CASRTGPSYEQYF. The CDR3 plus the reference TRBV28 and TRBJ2-7 genes for the other parts give the full variable domain: DVKVTQSSRYLVKRTGEKVFLECVQDMDHENMFWYRQDPGLGLRLIYFSYDVKMKEKGDIPEGYSVSREKKERFSLILESASTNQTSMYLCASRTGPSYEQYFGPGTRLTVT.